These T cell receptor beta chains were read from a single sample in a study of T cells in Graves' hyperthyroidism and ophthalmopathy. Via MiXCR, TCRdb re-called the multiplex PCR reads, giving one row per CDR3 protein. Among about 52,000 distinct CDR3 sequences listed, less than 60% were seen once. The sample taken for sequencing was blood. These receptors were taken from a woman between 45 and 65 years old with Graves' ophthalmopathy. CDR3s include the opening cysteine and the closing phenylalanine or tryptophan. A D gene is named only where the DNA matches it firmly. Clone size, where shown, is once, few, many, or a class for clones that have expanded.

clone_size: medium-sized; v_call: TRBV29-1; d_call: NA; j_call: TRBJ1-1; cdr3_nt: TGCAGCGTTGTGAGGATGGGCACTGAAGCTTTCTTT; cdr3_aa: CSVVRMGTEAFF
clone_size: NA; v_call: TRBV20-1; d_call: NA; j_call: TRBJ1-6; cdr3_nt: TGCAGTGCAAAGAACACCAGGCGGGGACCACCCCTCCACTTT; cdr3_aa: CSAKNTRRGPPLHF
clone_size: medium-sized; v_call: TRBV7-2; d_call: TRBD2; j_call: TRBJ2-7; cdr3_nt: TGTGCCAGCAGCTTAGATATAGCGGGAGGAAGGGAGCAGTACTTC; cdr3_aa: CASSLDIAGGREQYF
clone_size: medium-sized; v_call: TRBV20-1; d_call: NA; j_call: TRBJ2-1; cdr3_nt: TGCAGTGCTAGTGTCGCGGAGAATGAGCAGTTCTTC; cdr3_aa: CSASVAENEQFF
clone_size: NA; v_call: TRBV7-9; d_call: TRBD2; j_call: TRBJ2-3; cdr3_nt: TGTGCCAGCAGCTTCCCGGGACTAGCGGTTCTCAATGAGCAGTATTTT; cdr3_aa: CASSFPGLAVLNEQYF
clone_size: many; v_call: TRBV29-1; d_call: NA; j_call: TRBJ2-1; cdr3_nt: TGCAGCGCGAGAGAAGTCTCCTACAATGAGCAGTTCTTC; cdr3_aa: CSAREVSYNEQFF
clone_size: many; v_call: TRBV24-1; d_call: NA; j_call: TRBJ2-1; cdr3_nt: TGTGCCACCAGTGATTTGCGTGTGGACGGCAATGAGCAGTTCTTC; cdr3_aa: CATSDLRVDGNEQFF
clone_size: NA; v_call: TRBV24-1; d_call: NA; j_call: TRBJ2-1; cdr3_nt: TGTGCCACTAGCTCTAGCCGCAGCAGTGAGCAGTTCTTC; cdr3_aa: CATSSSRSSEQFF
clone_size: NA; v_call: TRBV24-1; d_call: NA; j_call: TRBJ2-1; cdr3_nt: TGTGCCACCTGTGATCTGGCTAGCGACTTCGATGAGCAGTTCTTC; cdr3_aa: CATCDLASDFDEQFF
clone_size: NA; v_call: TRBV25-1; d_call: NA; j_call: TRBJ1-1; cdr3_nt: TGTGCCAGCTCGCAAACCCCAAACACTGAAGCTTTCTTT; cdr3_aa: CASSQTPNTEAFF
clone_size: many; v_call: TRBV20-1; d_call: TRBD2; j_call: TRBJ2-5; cdr3_nt: TGCAGTGCTAGTATAGGGACTAGTCTTTCGCAGACCCAGTACTTC; cdr3_aa: CSASIGTSLSQTQYF
clone_size: many; v_call: TRBV30; d_call: NA; j_call: TRBJ2-7; cdr3_nt: TGTGCCTGGCAAAGCGGCTCCTACGAGCAGTACTTC; cdr3_aa: CAWQSGSYEQYF
clone_size: few; v_call: TRBV25-1; d_call: NA; j_call: TRBJ2-7; cdr3_nt: TGTGCCAGCAGTGCCGAGGGGGGCAGGGTGACCTACGAGCAGTACTTC; cdr3_aa: CASSAEGGRVTYEQYF
clone_size: NA; v_call: TRBV7-1; d_call: NA; j_call: TRBJ2-7; cdr3_nt: TGTGCCAGCAGCCTTGGACCAGCCTGCGAGCAGTACTTC; cdr3_aa: CASSLGPACEQYF
clone_size: few; v_call: TRBV6-4; d_call: NA; j_call: TRBJ2-3; cdr3_nt: TGTGCCAGCAGTGTCCTCCCTAGCACAGATACGCAGTATTTT; cdr3_aa: CASSVLPSTDTQYF
clone_size: many; v_call: TRBV2; d_call: NA; j_call: TRBJ1-1; cdr3_nt: TGTGCCAGCAGTGAACAGGGGAACACTGAAGCTTTCTTT; cdr3_aa: CASSEQGNTEAFF
clone_size: NA; v_call: TRBV25-1; d_call: TRBD2; j_call: TRBJ2-3; cdr3_nt: TGTGCCAGCAGTGAATGGAGCGGGGGGGCCGTAGGCACAGATACGCAGTATTTT; cdr3_aa: CASSEWSGGAVGTDTQYF
clone_size: many; v_call: TRBV5-6; d_call: TRBD1; j_call: TRBJ1-6; cdr3_nt: TGTGCCAGCAGCTTGGCAGGGGGGACAGGGGATTCACCCCTCCACTTT; cdr3_aa: CASSLAGGTGDSPLHF
clone_size: many; v_call: TRBV4-3; d_call: NA; j_call: TRBJ1-1; cdr3_nt: TGCGCCAGCAGCTCCAAGGTGATTATAGGCACTGAAGCTTTCTTT; cdr3_aa: CASSSKVIIGTEAFF
clone_size: medium-sized; v_call: TRBV2; d_call: NA; j_call: TRBJ2-7; cdr3_nt: TGTGCCAGCAAAGAGAACTACGAGCAGTACTTC; cdr3_aa: CASKENYEQYF
clone_size: NA; v_call: TRBV7-2; d_call: NA; j_call: TRBJ2-1; cdr3_nt: TGTACCAGCAGCCCCCAGCACAGGCTCCCCTACAATGAGCAGTTCTTC; cdr3_aa: CTSSPQHRLPYNEQFF
clone_size: NA; v_call: TRBV29-1; d_call: TRBD2; j_call: TRBJ2-5; cdr3_nt: TGCAGCGGGGGAGGGAACGGGGAGACCCAGTACTTC; cdr3_aa: CSGGGNGETQYF
clone_size: many; v_call: TRBV19; d_call: TRBD1; j_call: TRBJ1-5; cdr3_nt: TGTGCCAGTAGTTGGCTCAGGGGGCCTTTGGCCCAGCATTTT; cdr3_aa: CASSWLRGPLAQHF
clone_size: NA; v_call: TRBV7-2; d_call: NA; j_call: TRBJ1-1; cdr3_nt: TGTGCCAGCAGCTTCCGCGGGGGAGGGAGCACGGAAGCTTTCTTT; cdr3_aa: CASSFRGGGSTEAFF
clone_size: many; v_call: TRBV19; d_call: TRBD1; j_call: TRBJ1-5; cdr3_nt: TGTGCCAGTAGTAAACAGGGGGCGAATCAGCCCCAGCATTTT; cdr3_aa: CASSKQGANQPQHF
clone_size: many; v_call: TRBV5-4; d_call: NA; j_call: TRBJ2-1; cdr3_nt: TGTGCCAGCAGCTTGAACAGGGTTGGTGATGAGCAGTTCTTC; cdr3_aa: CASSLNRVGDEQFF
clone_size: NA; v_call: TRBV3-1; d_call: NA; j_call: TRBJ2-7; cdr3_nt: TGTGCCAGCAGCCAAGGGTTGGGACTCCGGTCCTACGAGCAGTACTTC; cdr3_aa: CASSQGLGLRSYEQYF
clone_size: many; v_call: TRBV11-2; d_call: TRBD1; j_call: TRBJ2-5; cdr3_nt: TGTGCCAGCAGCACGGGGACAGGGAGGGGGCAAGAGACCCAGTACTTC; cdr3_aa: CASSTGTGRGQETQYF
clone_size: NA; v_call: TRBV20-1; d_call: NA; j_call: TRBJ2-7; cdr3_nt: TGCAGTGCTAGAGGGGGGACGGGCGAGCAGTACTTC; cdr3_aa: CSARGGTGEQYF
clone_size: medium-sized; v_call: TRBV7-9; d_call: NA; j_call: TRBJ2-6; cdr3_nt: TGTGCCAGCAGCTTAGCGGGGGTTCCCTCTGGGGCCAACGTCCTGACTTTC; cdr3_aa: CASSLAGVPSGANVLTF
clone_size: NA; v_call: TRBV20-1; d_call: TRBD1; j_call: TRBJ1-1; cdr3_nt: TGCAGTGCTGGAGGACGGACAGGGGGTAGAAACACTGAAGCTTTCTTT; cdr3_aa: CSAGGRTGGRNTEAFF
clone_size: many; v_call: TRBV5-5; d_call: NA; j_call: TRBJ2-2; cdr3_nt: TGTGCCAGCAGCCCGCTTGCCGGGGAGCTGTTTTTT; cdr3_aa: CASSPLAGELFF
clone_size: NA; v_call: TRBV9; d_call: NA; j_call: TRBJ2-7; cdr3_nt: TGTGCCAACAGCGTAGCTTTGGGGGCCCACGAGCAGTACTTC; cdr3_aa: CANSVALGAHEQYF
clone_size: many; v_call: TRBV12-3/TRBV12-4; d_call: TRBD1; j_call: TRBJ1-1; cdr3_nt: TGTGCCAGCAGTATCCGGGACAGGGGTGTGAGTGAAGCTTTCTTT; cdr3_aa: CASSIRDRGVSEAFF
clone_size: many; v_call: TRBV5-8; d_call: NA; j_call: TRBJ1-2; cdr3_nt: TGTGCCAGCAGCCAAACAGATCCAGGCTACACCTTC; cdr3_aa: CASSQTDPGYTF
clone_size: many; v_call: TRBV27; d_call: NA; j_call: TRBJ2-1; cdr3_nt: TGTGCCAGCAGTTTATTCGGCAGGGTTGATGAGCAGTTCTTC; cdr3_aa: CASSLFGRVDEQFF
clone_size: NA; v_call: TRBV10-3; d_call: TRBD1; j_call: TRBJ1-4; cdr3_nt: TGTGCCATCAGTCCAGGGGGCGAAAAACTGTTTTTT; cdr3_aa: CAISPGGEKLFF
clone_size: NA; v_call: TRBV20-1; d_call: TRBD1; j_call: TRBJ1-1; cdr3_nt: TGCAGTGCGGACAGGGGGCCGGTAAACACTGAAGCTTTCTTT; cdr3_aa: CSADRGPVNTEAFF
clone_size: NA; v_call: TRBV29-1; d_call: TRBD1; j_call: TRBJ1-1; cdr3_nt: TGCAGCGTTGACAGGGGGGTGAGTGAAGCTTTCTTT; cdr3_aa: CSVDRGVSEAFF
clone_size: NA; v_call: TRBV7-3; d_call: NA; j_call: TRBJ2-3; cdr3_nt: TGTGTCAGTAGCCCAGGCCGGGCAGATACGCAGTATTTT; cdr3_aa: CVSSPGRADTQYF
clone_size: NA; v_call: TRBV7-6; d_call: TRBD2; j_call: TRBJ2-5; cdr3_nt: TGTGCCAGCAGCTTAGTTGGCGGGGGAGGAGAGACCCAGTACTTC; cdr3_aa: CASSLVGGGGETQYF
clone_size: many; v_call: TRBV15; d_call: TRBD1; j_call: TRBJ1-5; cdr3_nt: TGTGCCACCAGCCCCGGTGGACAGGGGAGTGGCAATCAGCCCCAGCATTTT; cdr3_aa: CATSPGGQGSGNQPQHF
clone_size: medium-sized; v_call: TRBV20-1; d_call: TRBD2; j_call: TRBJ2-5; cdr3_nt: TGCAGTGCTCGGCCGGGACTAGCGCAAGAGACCCAGTACTTC; cdr3_aa: CSARPGLAQETQYF
clone_size: NA; v_call: TRBV20-1; d_call: TRBD1; j_call: TRBJ2-1; cdr3_nt: TGCGGTGCTACGACAGGGAGCCCCTACAATGAGCAGTTCTTC; cdr3_aa: CGATTGSPYNEQFF
clone_size: many; v_call: TRBV6-2/TRBV6-3; d_call: NA; j_call: TRBJ2-7; cdr3_nt: TGTGCCAGCAGGAATAGCCCATCCTACGAGCAGTACTTC; cdr3_aa: CASRNSPSYEQYF
clone_size: once; v_call: TRBV15; d_call: NA; j_call: TRBJ1-2; cdr3_nt: NA; cdr3_aa: CATSREQLSNQPQHFGAGYTF
clone_size: medium-sized; v_call: TRBV2; d_call: NA; j_call: TRBJ2-7; cdr3_nt: TGTGCCAGCACTATGGGAGTAGGGTACGAGCAGTACTTC; cdr3_aa: CASTMGVGYEQYF
clone_size: many; v_call: TRBV5-1; d_call: TRBD2; j_call: TRBJ2-2; cdr3_nt: TGCGCCAGCAGCGCCGGACTAGCGGGGGTCAACACCGGGGAGCTGTTTTTT; cdr3_aa: CASSAGLAGVNTGELFF
clone_size: NA; v_call: TRBV9; d_call: TRBD1; j_call: TRBJ2-7; cdr3_nt: TGTGCCAGCAGCGTAGGCAGGGGGACCTACGAGCAGTACTTC; cdr3_aa: CASSVGRGTYEQYF
clone_size: many; v_call: TRBV7-9; d_call: NA; j_call: TRBJ2-3; cdr3_nt: TGTGCCAGCAGCTTCGGCACAGATACGCAGTATTTT; cdr3_aa: CASSFGTDTQYF
clone_size: NA; v_call: TRBV24-1; d_call: TRBD1; j_call: TRBJ2-1; cdr3_nt: TGTGCCACCAGTACGAGGGGGCCTTCCAATGAGCAGTTCTTC; cdr3_aa: CATSTRGPSNEQFF
clone_size: NA; v_call: TRBV6-1; d_call: TRBD1; j_call: TRBJ1-5; cdr3_nt: TGTGCCAGAAGATCTGGGACAGGGTTCGGCAATCAGCCCCAGCACTTT; cdr3_aa: CARRSGTGFGNQPQHF
clone_size: many; v_call: TRBV20-1; d_call: TRBD2; j_call: TRBJ2-3; cdr3_nt: TGCAGTGCAGGAGCGGGGAGCACAGATACGCAGTATTTT; cdr3_aa: CSAGAGSTDTQYF
clone_size: many; v_call: TRBV2; d_call: TRBD1; j_call: TRBJ2-5; cdr3_nt: TGTGCCAGCAGGAAGGGACAGGGGGGGGGGAGAGAGACCCAGTACTTC; cdr3_aa: CASRKGQGGGRETQYF
clone_size: many; v_call: TRBV10-3; d_call: TRBD1; j_call: TRBJ1-1; cdr3_nt: TGTGCCATCAGTGAGTTGGGACAGGGCAAGGGCACTGAAGCTTTCTTT; cdr3_aa: CAISELGQGKGTEAFF
clone_size: NA; v_call: TRBV5-1; d_call: TRBD2; j_call: TRBJ2-7; cdr3_nt: TGTGCCAGCAGCTACTCGACGGGAGGGGGTTCCGAGCGGTACTTC; cdr3_aa: CASSYSTGGGSERYF
clone_size: NA; v_call: TRBV20-1; d_call: TRBD2; j_call: TRBJ2-1; cdr3_nt: TGCAGTGCTAGAGGTGGGGGACTAGCGGGAGACGAGCAGTTCTTC; cdr3_aa: CSARGGGLAGDEQFF
clone_size: few; v_call: TRBV29-1; d_call: TRBD1; j_call: TRBJ1-2; cdr3_nt: TGCAGCGTTACAGGGGCTAACTATGGCTACACCTTC; cdr3_aa: CSVTGANYGYTF
clone_size: NA; v_call: TRBV20-1; d_call: NA; j_call: TRBJ1-4; cdr3_nt: TGCAGTGTAGTATTGGGAGATGAAAAACTGTTTTTT; cdr3_aa: CSVVLGDEKLFF